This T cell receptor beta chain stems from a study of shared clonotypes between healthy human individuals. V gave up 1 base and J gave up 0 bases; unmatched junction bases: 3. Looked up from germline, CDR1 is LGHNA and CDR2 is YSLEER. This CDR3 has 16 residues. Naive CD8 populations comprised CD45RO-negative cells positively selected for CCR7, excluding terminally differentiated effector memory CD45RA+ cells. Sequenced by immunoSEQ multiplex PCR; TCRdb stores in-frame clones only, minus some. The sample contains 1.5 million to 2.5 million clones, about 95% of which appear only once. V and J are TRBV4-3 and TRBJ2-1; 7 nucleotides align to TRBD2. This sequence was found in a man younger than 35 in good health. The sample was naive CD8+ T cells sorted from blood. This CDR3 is CASSQGLADSYNEQFF. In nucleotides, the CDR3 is TGCGCCAGCAGCCAAGGGCTAGCGGACTCCTACAATGAGCAGTTCTTC.